This TCR beta chain is drawn from a study of T cells in Graves' hyperthyroidism and ophthalmopathy. Amplified TCR beta CDR3 regions derived from RNA transcripts. HTBI primers were the set used in a first-round RT-PCR of the TCR CDR3. TCRdb reprocessed the multiplex PCR reads with MiXCR, giving one entry per CDR3 protein. The data show around 760,000 distinct CDR3 sequences, around a third seen once. For Graves' hyperthyroidism to be stable, ophthalmopathy could not progress within 18 months. Used for diagnoses were clinical symptoms, serum thyroxine and TRAb, thyroid ultrasound and orbital computed tomography. The authors obtained PBMCs from roughly 10 ml of fresh peripheral blood. Sequenced sample: blood. The receptor comes from a woman aged 40 to 50 with Graves' hyperthyroidism.

DNA for the CDR3: TGTGCCAGCAGTGAAGGGCGGGGTTTAGTTGAAGCTTTCTTT. This gives the protein CASSEGRGLVEAFF. The J gene is TRBJ1-1, the V gene TRBV6-5, with D uncertain. The CDR3 loop spans 14 amino acids. CDR1 is MNHEY, CDR2 SVGAGI, per germline. The ends were cut back, 5 bases at V and 7 bases at J, with 17 bases in the middle.